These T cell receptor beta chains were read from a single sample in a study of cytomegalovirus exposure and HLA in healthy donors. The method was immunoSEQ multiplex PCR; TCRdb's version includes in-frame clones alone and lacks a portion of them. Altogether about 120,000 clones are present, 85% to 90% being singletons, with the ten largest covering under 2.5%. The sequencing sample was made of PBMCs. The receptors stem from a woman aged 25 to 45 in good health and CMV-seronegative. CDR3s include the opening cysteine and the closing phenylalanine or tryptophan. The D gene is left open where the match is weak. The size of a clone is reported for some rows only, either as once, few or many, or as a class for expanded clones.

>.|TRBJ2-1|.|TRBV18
TGTGCCAGCTCACCGCGGGCAGGTAGTGAGCAGTTCTTC
CASSPRAGSEQFF
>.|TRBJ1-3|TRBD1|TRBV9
TGTGCCAGCAGCGCAGGGGACAGCGGAAACACCATATATTTT
CASSAGDSGNTIYF
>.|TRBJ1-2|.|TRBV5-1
TGCGCCAGCAGCTTGGCGGGTTCGTCCTATGGCTACACCTTC
CASSLAGSSYGYTF
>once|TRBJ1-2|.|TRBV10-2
TGCGCCAGCAGCGGGGGGATCTTCAGGTCCAACTATGGCTACACCTTC
CASSGGIFRSNYGYTF
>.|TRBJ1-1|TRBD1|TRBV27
TGTGCCAGCAGTCCTCCCCCGCGACAGGGAACTGAAGCTTTCTTT
CASSPPPRQGTEAFF
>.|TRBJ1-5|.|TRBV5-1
TGCGCCAGCAGCCCCCTAGGAGTTGGGGCCGGTCAGCCCCAGCATTTT
CASSPLGVGAGQPQHF
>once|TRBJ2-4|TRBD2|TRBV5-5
TGTGCCAGCAGCACTTTAGCGGGACGTCAAAGGAACATTCAGTACTTC
CASSTLAGRQRNIQYF
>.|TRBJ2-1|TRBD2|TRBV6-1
TGTGCCAGCAGCGGGGGGATGTGGAATGAGCAGTTCTTC
CASSGGMWNEQFF
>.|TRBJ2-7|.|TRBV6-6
TGTGCCAGCAGTAACAGGCCTGCCTACGAGCAGTACTTC
CASSNRPAYEQYF
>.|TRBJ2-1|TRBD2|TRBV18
TGTGCCAGCTCACCACCGGGAGGGAGAAATGAGCAGTTCTTC
CASSPPGGRNEQFF
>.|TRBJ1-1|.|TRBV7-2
TGTGCCAGCAGCCCCCCTCTGAACACTGAAGCTTTCTTT
CASSPPLNTEAFF
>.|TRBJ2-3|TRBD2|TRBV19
TGTGCCAGTAGTTCATTGACTAGCGCTAGCACAGATACGCAGTATTTT
CASSSLTSASTDTQYF
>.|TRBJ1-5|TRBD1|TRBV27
TGTGCCAGCAGTCCGATAGGGACAGGGGGCCGGCAGCCCCAGCATTTT
CASSPIGTGGRQPQHF
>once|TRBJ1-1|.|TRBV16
TGTGCCAGCGGGTCCCTCGGGGACACTGAAGCTTTCTTT
CASGSLGDTEAFF
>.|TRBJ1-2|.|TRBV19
TGTGCCAGTAGTAAACTTGACAGAACTAACTATGGCTACACCTTC
CASSKLDRTNYGYTF
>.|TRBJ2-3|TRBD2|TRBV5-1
TGCGCCAGCAGAAAAGAGGGACTAGCGGGCACAGATACGCAGTATTTT
CASRKEGLAGTDTQYF
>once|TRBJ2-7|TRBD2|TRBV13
TGTGCCAGCAGGAATAGCGGGGGGGCCTACGAGCAGTACTTC
CASRNSGGAYEQYF
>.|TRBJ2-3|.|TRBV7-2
TGTGCCAGCAGCTCCCGAGATACGCAGTATTTT
CASSSRDTQYF
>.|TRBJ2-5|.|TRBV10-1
TGCGCCAGCAGTGAGCGACTCGGTCGAGAGACCCAGTACTTC
CASSERLGRETQYF
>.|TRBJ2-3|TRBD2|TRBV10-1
TGCGCCAGCAGTGAGATGGCTAGCGGGGGATATACGCAGTATTTT
CASSEMASGGYTQYF
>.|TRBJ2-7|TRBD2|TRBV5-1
TGCGCCAGCAGCTTTCTAGCGGGGTCCTCCTACGAGCAGTACTTC
CASSFLAGSSYEQYF
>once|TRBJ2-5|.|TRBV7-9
TGTGCCAGCAGCCGACCCGGAGGGGCCGGAGAGACCCAGTACTTC
CASSRPGGAGETQYF
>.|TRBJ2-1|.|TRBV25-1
TGTGCCAGCAACCCTACTAGCTCCTACAATGAGCAGTTCTTC
CASNPTSSYNEQFF
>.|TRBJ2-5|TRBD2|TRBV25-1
TGTGCCAGCGGGACTAGTAACGAAGAGACCCAGTACTTC
CASGTSNEETQYF
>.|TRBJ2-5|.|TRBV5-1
TGCGCCAGCAGCGCGGATCCGAGGGCAGAGACCCAGTACTTC
CASSADPRAETQYF
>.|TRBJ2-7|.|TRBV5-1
TGCGCCAGCAGCTTGGCCCGCAGGGAGGTGGACGAGCAGTACTTC
CASSLARREVDEQYF
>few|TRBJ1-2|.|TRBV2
TGTGCCAGCAGTGAAGTCCGGTACTATGGCTACACCTTC
CASSEVRYYGYTF